This entry lists 18 T cell receptor beta chains sequenced from one sample in a study of blood T cells in healthy people across ages (dated by TCRdb to between 2014 and 2016). The method was 5' RACE. The instrument was an Illumina HiSeq 2500. A second about 7 to 12 cycle PCR used a sample-barcoded 5' primer and a J-beta primer mix. The public reads were reprocessed in TCRdb via fastp at Q25 and MiXCR, keeping in-frame beta chains. Each CDR3 protein appears once, grouped with its most common genes and DNA. This sample comprises hundreds of thousands of distinct CDR3 sequences, roughly 43% of them detected only once. The ten largest clones add up to 20% to 25% of the sample. Sequenced: blood. Receptors originate from a man older than 75 in good health.

The rearrangement uses TRBV6-1 and TRBJ2-1; 7 positions match TRBD1. J lost 3 bases, V lost 1 base, and 3 bases had no gene match. The CDR3 extends over 15 amino acids. Germline CDR1 and CDR2: MNHNS and SASEGT. This CDR3 is CASSEEGAIYNEQFF. As DNA, the CDR3 is TGTGCCAGCAGTGAAGAGGGGGCAATCTACAATGAGCAGTTCTTC.

This clonotype was counted many times. The chain joins TRBV29-1 to TRBJ2-1; D is perhaps TRBD2 (6 bases). The CDR3 has 13 amino acids. Germline V gene sequence: CDR1 SQVTM, CDR2 ANQGSEA. V lost 4 bases and J 7 bases, leaving 14 bases between the germline ends. Written as DNA, the CDR3 is TGCAGCGTTGCTCGCGGGGCCGCAAATGAGCAGTTCTTC. Its translation: CSVARGAANEQFF.

The rearrangement joins TRBV20-1 to TRBJ2-7; D may be TRBD2 (7 bases). CDR3 size: 15 residues. The germline V gene has CDR1 DFQATT and CDR2 SNEGSKA (reference sequence). Trimming removed 5 bases at V and 3 bases at J, with 20 bases between. The CDR3 nucleotides read TGCAGTGCTTGGTCGGGGGCGGGGGCGATCTACGAGCAGTACTTC. This translates into CSAWSGAGAIYEQYF.

This clonotype was recorded many times. V usage is TRBV6-5 and J usage is TRBJ1-6, with D maybe TRBD1 (6 bases). CDR1 is MNHEY, CDR2 SVGAGI, per germline. This CDR3 is built from 15 residues. V dropped 6 bases and J dropped 4 bases, with 13 bases sitting between them. CDR3 loop: CASRIGQSYNSPLHF. DNA for the CDR3: TGTGCCAGCAGAATCGGACAGTCTTATAATTCACCCCTCCACTTT.

V and J are TRBV20-1 and TRBJ1-2; D gene unclear. CDR1 and CDR2 (germline): DFQATT, SNEGSKA (reference sequence). This CDR3 has 11 residues. V was trimmed by 3 bases and J by 8 bases, leaving 10 bases between them. In DNA form, the CDR3 reads TGCAGTGCTAGGGTCGTAGGCGGCTACACCTTC. It translates to CSARVVGGYTF.

This clonotype showed up just a few times. The rearrangement uses TRBV18 and TRBJ2-1; 7 nucleotides agree with TRBD2. Germline trimming cut 2 bases from V and 6 bases from J; bases unmatched to any gene: 10. Per the germline V gene, CDR1 is KGHSH and CDR2 is LQKENI. The CDR3 consists of 16 residues. The CDR3 DNA follows: TGTGCCAGCTCACCAACGGGGCGGGAGCTCCTCAATGAGCAGTTCTTC. Translated, it gives CASSPTGRELLNEQFF.

This rearrangement joins TRBV3-1 to TRBJ1-4; D is unclear. The germline V gene encodes CDR1 LGHDT and CDR2 YNNKEL (reference sequence). This CDR3 is built from 12 residues. The germline V and J ends were trimmed by 1 base and 8 bases, with 5 bases remaining between them. The CDR3 DNA sequence: TGTGCCAGCAGCCAAGGACGAGAAAAACTGTTTTTT. Protein product: CASSQGREKLFF.

This clonotype showed up just a few times. The chain employs TRBV10-3 and TRBJ2-1, with TRBD1 matching over 7 bases. CDR1 ENHRY and CDR2 SYGVKD come from the germline V gene. The CDR3 runs 14 residues. Trimming cost V 2 bases and J 5 bases; bases outside gene matches: 3. CDR3 sequence reads: CAISELTGNNEQFF. The CDR3, as DNA: TGTGCCATCAGTGAGCTGACAGGGAACAATGAGCAGTTCTTC.

The chain has TRBV25-1 and TRBJ1-4; possible D gene TRBD1, 6 bases. The CDR3 runs 15 residues. Deletions cut 4 bases from V and 2 bases from J, with 11 bases between. Per the germline V gene, CDR1 is MGHDK and CDR2 is SYGVNS. In DNA, the CDR3 is TGTGCCAGCAGTGGGGGGACATCGACTAATGAAAAACTGTTTTTT. It codes for CASSGGTSTNEKLFF.

The rearrangement uses TRBV6-2 or TRBV6-3 and TRBJ2-6; D is unresolved. The germline V gene encodes CDR1 MNHEY and CDR2 SVGEGT. CDR3 size: 15 residues. Trimming took off 9 bases at V and 0 bases at J, with 12 bases between the two ends. CDR3 DNA: TGTGCCAGTCTAGACGGCGGCTCTGGGGCCAACGTCCTGACTTTC. Translating gives CASLDGGSGANVLTF.

This rearrangement joins TRBV27 to TRBJ1-6, with 8 positions matching TRBD1. Germline V gene lookup returns CDR1 MNHEY and CDR2 SMNVEV (reference sequence). The CDR3 loop spans 15 amino acids. V trimming: 5 bases; J trimming: 7 bases; junction bases outside the gene matches: 7. The CDR3 here is CASSPRDRQNSPLHF. The DNA of the CDR3 is TGTGCCAGCAGTCCCCGGGACAGGCAAAATTCACCCCTCCACTTT.

The chain joins TRBV12-3 or TRBV12-4 to TRBJ1-2, with D possibly matching TRBD1 (5 bases). The V end was cut by 3 bases, the J end by 0 bases, with 14 bases between. This CDR3 spans 16 amino acids. The CDR3 sequence is CASSFGTSTPNYGYTF. CDR3 sequence (DNA): TGTGCCAGCAGTTTCGGGACGTCCACTCCTAACTATGGCTACACCTTC.

V and J are TRBV7-2 and TRBJ1-2; D is ambiguous. V lost 1 base and J 2 bases, leaving 8 bases between the germline ends. CDR1 is SGHTA, CDR2 FQGNSA, per germline. The CDR3 is made up of 14 amino acids. The CDR3 spells CASSLGQENYGYTF. The DNA of the CDR3 is TGTGCCAGCAGCTTAGGGCAGGAGAACTATGGCTACACCTTC.

This clonotype was observed a single time. The chain has TRBV7-2 and TRBJ2-1; weak D call: TRBD2 (6 bases). The J call may be wrong; the DNA end is better matched by TRBJ2-7. CDR3 length equals 15 residues. The germline V gene has CDR1 SGHTA and CDR2 FQGNSA. The CDR3: CASSPYSRRAGEQYF. DNA for the CDR3: TGTGCCAGCAGCCCCTATAGCAGGAGGGCCGGCGAGCAGTACTTC.

The J gene is TRBJ2-6, the V gene TRBV2; D not resolved. Germline CDR1 is SNHLY and CDR2 is FYNNEI. CDR3 length equals 14 residues. The CDR3 here is CAGSTTAGANVLTF. For the CDR3, the DNA is TGTGCAGGGTCCACCACTGCTGGGGCCAACGTCCTGACTTTC. Full variable domain (rest looked up from reference TRBV2 and TRBJ2-6): EPEVTQTPSHQVTQMGQEVILRCVPISNHLYFYWYRQILGQKVEFLVSFYNNEISEKSEIFDDQFSVERPDGSNFTLKIRSTKLEDSAMYFCAGSTTAGANVLTFGAGSRLTVL.

The chain employs TRBV15 and TRBJ2-6; the D gene is possibly TRBD2 (6 bases). Germline V gene lookup returns CDR1 LNHNV and CDR2 YYDKDF (reference sequence). Trimming cost V 3 bases and J 0 bases, with 6 bases left between them. This CDR3 has 15 residues. CDR3 nucleotides: TGTGCCACCAGCAGGGGGGGCTCTGGGGCCAACGTCCTGACTTTC. Protein sequence: CATSRGGSGANVLTF.

This clonotype was detected only once. The chain recombines TRBV24-1 with TRBJ2-2; TRBD1 is a possible D gene (5 bases). The CDR3 is 16 residues long. The V gene's germline CDR1 is KGHDR and CDR2 SFDVKD. The V end was cut by 1 base, the J end by 5 bases, with 13 bases between. In DNA, the CDR3 is TGTGCCACCAGTGATTTCGGCAGGGCGATAACCGGGGAGCTGTTTTTT. Protein: CATSDFGRAITGELFF.

This clonotype was seen repeatedly, ten times or more. CDR3 coding DNA: TGTGCCAGCAGCTTCAGAGCGGGAGCCCCAGATACGCAGTATTTT. Protein sequence: CASSFRAGAPDTQYF. The V and J genes are TRBV7-9 and TRBJ2-3, with TRBD2 matching over 8 bases. J lost 4 bases, V lost 3 bases, and 6 bases had no gene match. In germline, CDR1 is SEHNR, CDR2 FQNEAQ (reference sequence). The CDR3 extends over 15 amino acids.